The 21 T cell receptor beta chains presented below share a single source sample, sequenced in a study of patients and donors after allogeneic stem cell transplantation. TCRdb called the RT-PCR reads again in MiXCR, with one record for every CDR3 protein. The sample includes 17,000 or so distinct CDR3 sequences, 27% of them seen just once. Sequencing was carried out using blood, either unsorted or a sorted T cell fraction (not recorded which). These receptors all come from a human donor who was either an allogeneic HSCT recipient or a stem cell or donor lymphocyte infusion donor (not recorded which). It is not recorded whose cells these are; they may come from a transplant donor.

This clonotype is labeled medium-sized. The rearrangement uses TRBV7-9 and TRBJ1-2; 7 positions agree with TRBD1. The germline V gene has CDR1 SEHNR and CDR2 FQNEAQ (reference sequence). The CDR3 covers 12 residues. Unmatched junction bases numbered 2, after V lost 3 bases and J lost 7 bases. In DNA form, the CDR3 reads TGTGCCAGCAGCTTTGAGGGGGCTGGCTACACCTTC. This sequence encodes CASSFEGAGYTF.

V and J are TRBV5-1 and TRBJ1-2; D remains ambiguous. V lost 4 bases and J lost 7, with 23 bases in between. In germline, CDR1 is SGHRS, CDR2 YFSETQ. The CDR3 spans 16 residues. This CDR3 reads CASSLHPYTHLGGYTF. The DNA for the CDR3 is TGCGCCAGCAGCCTGCACCCGTATACCCACCTAGGTGGCTACACCTTC.

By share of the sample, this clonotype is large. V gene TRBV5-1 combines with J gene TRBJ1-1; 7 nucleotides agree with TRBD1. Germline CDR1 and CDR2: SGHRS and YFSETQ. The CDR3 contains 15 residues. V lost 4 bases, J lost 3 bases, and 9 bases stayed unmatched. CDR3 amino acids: CASSRQSGGDTEAFF. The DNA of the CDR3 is TGCGCCAGCAGCCGCCAGTCAGGGGGTGACACTGAAGCTTTCTTT.

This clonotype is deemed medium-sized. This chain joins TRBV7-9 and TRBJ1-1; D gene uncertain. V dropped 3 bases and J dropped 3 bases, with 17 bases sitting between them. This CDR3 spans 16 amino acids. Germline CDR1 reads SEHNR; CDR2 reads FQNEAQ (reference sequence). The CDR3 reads CASSFGRFVADTEAFF. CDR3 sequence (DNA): TGTGCCAGCAGCTTTGGGAGGTTCGTCGCGGACACTGAAGCTTTCTTT.

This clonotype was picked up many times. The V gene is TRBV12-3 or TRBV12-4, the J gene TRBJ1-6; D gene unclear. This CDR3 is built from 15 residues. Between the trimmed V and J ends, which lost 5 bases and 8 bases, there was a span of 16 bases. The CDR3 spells CASSNPVGGYSPLHF. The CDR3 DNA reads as TGTGCCAGCAGTAACCCGGTCGGCGGTTATTCACCCCTCCACTTT.

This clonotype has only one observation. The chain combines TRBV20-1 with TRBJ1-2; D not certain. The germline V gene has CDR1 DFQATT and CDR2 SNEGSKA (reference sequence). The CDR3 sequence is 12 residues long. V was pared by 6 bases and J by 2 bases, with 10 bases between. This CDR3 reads CSARGLNYGYTF. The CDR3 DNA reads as TGCAGTGCCCGCGGACTGAACTATGGCTACACCTTC.

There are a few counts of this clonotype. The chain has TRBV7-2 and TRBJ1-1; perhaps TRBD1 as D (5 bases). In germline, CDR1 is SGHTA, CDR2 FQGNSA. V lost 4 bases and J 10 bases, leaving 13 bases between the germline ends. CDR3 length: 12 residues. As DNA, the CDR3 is TGTGCCAGCAGCTCAAGGGCGGGGGGAGCTTTCTTT. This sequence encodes CASSSRAGGAFF.

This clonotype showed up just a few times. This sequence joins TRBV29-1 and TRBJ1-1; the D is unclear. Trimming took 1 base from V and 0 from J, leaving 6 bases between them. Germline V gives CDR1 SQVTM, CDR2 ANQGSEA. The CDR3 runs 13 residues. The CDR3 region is CSVEGRLNTEAFF. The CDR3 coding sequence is TGCAGCGTTGAAGGGCGGCTGAACACTGAAGCTTTCTTT.

The CDR3, as DNA: TGTGCCAGCAGCGTAGCTCCCAGCGGGGGATCGGAGACCCAGTACTTC. This sequence encodes CASSVAPSGGSETQYF. The chain recombines TRBV9 with TRBJ2-5, with 8 nucleotides matching TRBD2. Looked up from germline, CDR1 is SGDLS and CDR2 is YYNGEE. The CDR3 contains 16 residues. With 0 bases clipped from V and 5 bases from J, the junction kept 9 bases outside the gene matches.

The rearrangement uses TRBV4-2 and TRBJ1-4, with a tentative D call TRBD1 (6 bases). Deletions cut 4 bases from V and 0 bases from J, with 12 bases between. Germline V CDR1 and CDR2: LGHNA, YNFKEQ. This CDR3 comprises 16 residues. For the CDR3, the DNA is TGTGCCAGCAGCCTCACAGGGACTGCAACTAATGAAAAACTGTTTTTT. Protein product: CASSLTGTATNEKLFF.

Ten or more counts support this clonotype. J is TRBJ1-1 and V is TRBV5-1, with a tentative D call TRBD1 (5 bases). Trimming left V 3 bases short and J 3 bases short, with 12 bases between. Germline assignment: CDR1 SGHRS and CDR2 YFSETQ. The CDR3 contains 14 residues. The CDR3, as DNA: TGCGCCAGCAGCTCGAGTCCAGGGTACACTGAAGCTTTCTTT. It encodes CASSSSPGYTEAFF.

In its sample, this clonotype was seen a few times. In nucleotides, the CDR3 is TGTGCCAGCAGTCTCGTGGGCCTGAACACTGAAGCTTTCTTT. Amino acids: CASSLVGLNTEAFF. This chain connects TRBV28 to TRBJ1-1; the D is unclear. This CDR3 spans 14 amino acids. Germline V gene data show CDR1 as MDHEN and CDR2 as SYDVKM. V was clipped by 5 bases and J by 0 bases, with 10 bases between them.

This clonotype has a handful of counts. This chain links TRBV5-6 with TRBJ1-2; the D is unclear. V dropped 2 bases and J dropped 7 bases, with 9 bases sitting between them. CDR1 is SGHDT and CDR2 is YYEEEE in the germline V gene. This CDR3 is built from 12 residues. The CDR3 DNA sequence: TGTGCCAGCAGCTTACGCCGCGGTGGCTACACCTTC. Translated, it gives CASSLRRGGYTF.

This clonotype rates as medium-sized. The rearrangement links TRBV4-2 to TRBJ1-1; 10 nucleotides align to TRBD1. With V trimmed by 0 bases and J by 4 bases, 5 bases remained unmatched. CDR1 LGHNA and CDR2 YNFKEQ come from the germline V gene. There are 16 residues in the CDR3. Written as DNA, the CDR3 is TGTGCCAGCAGCCAAGACCGGACAGGGGGTAGCACTGAAGCTTTCTTT. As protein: CASSQDRTGGSTEAFF.

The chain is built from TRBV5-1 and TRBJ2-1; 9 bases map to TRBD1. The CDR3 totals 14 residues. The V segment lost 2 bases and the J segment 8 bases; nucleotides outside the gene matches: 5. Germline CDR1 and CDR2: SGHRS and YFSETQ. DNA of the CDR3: TGCGCCAGCAGCTTCACAGGGGGCGGGGATGAGCAGTTCTTC. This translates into CASSFTGGGDEQFF.

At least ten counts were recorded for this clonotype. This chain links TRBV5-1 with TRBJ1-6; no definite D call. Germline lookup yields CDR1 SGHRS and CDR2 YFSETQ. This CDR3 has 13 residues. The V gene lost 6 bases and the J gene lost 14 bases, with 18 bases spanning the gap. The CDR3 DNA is TGCGCCAGCAAGGCCGATCCGACCACCACCCTCCACTTT. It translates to CASKADPTTTLHF. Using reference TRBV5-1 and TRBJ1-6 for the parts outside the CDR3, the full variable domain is KAGVTQTPRYLIKTRGQQVTLSCSPISGHRSVSWYQQTPGQGLQFLFEYFSETQRNKGNFPGRFSGRQFSNSRSEMNVSTLELGDSALYLCASKADPTTTLHFGNGTRLTVT.

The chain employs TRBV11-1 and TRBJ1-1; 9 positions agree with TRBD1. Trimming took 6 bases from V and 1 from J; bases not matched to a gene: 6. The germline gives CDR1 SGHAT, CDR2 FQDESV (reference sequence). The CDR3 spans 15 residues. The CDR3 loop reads CASRSQGAPNTEAFF. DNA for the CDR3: TGTGCCAGCAGGTCACAGGGGGCCCCGAACACTGAAGCTTTCTTT.

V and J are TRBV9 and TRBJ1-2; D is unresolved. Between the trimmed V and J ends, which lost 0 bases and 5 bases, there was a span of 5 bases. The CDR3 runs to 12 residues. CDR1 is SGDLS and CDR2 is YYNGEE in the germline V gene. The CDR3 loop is CASSVVGYGYTF. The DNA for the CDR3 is TGTGCCAGCAGCGTAGTGGGGTATGGCTACACCTTC.

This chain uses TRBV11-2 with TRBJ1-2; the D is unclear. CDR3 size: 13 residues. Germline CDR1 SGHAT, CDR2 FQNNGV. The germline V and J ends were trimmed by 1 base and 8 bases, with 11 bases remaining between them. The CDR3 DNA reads TGTGCCAGCAGCTTAGCCGGGGAGAACGGCTACACCTTC. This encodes CASSLAGENGYTF.

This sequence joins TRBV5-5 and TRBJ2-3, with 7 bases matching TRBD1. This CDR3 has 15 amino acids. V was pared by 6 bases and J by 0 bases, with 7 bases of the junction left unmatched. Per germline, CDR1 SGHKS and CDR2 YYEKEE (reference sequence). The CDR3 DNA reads TGTGCCAGCACACGGACAGGTCCTAGCACAGATACGCAGTATTTT. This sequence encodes CASTRTGPSTDTQYF.

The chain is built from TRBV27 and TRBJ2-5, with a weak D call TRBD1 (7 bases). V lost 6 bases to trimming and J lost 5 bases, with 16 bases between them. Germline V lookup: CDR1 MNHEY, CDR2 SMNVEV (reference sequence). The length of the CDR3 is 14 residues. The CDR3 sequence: CASRSGGSGETQYF. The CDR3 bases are TGTGCCAGCAGATCAGGGGGGTCCGGGGAGACCCAGTACTTC.